A selection of T cell receptor beta chains follows, all from one sample in a study of blood T cell repertoires in COVID-19. The assay was immunoSEQ multiplex PCR, and TCRdb's table has in-frame clones only and misses some. The sample lists almost 400,000 clones, around 87% occurring once. Material: peripheral blood. These receptors were obtained from a woman aged 55-75 years with COVID-19, enrolled during active disease. The CDR3 runs from the conserved cysteine through the conserved F or W. A D gene is named only where the DNA matches it firmly. Only some rows state a clone size, as once, few, many or a class for expanded clones.

v_gene	j_gene	abundance	d_gene	CDR3aa	CDR3nt
TRBV5-1	TRBJ1-5	-	-	CASSLDPITSQPQHF	TGCGCCAGCAGCTTGGACCCCATTACGAGTCAGCCCCAGCATTTT
TRBV29-1	TRBJ2-7	-	TRBD1	CSVGQGAAEQYF	TGCAGCGTTGGGCAGGGGGCGGCCGAGCAGTACTTC
TRBV4-1	TRBJ1-5	few	-	CASSQVAVIQPQHF	TGCGCCAGCAGCCAAGTAGCGGTTATTCAGCCCCAGCATTTT
TRBV7-2	TRBJ1-2	-	-	CASSFYPGGSGYTF	TGTGCCAGCAGCTTCTACCCGGGGGGGTCTGGCTACACCTTC
TRBV18	TRBJ1-6	-	-	CASSPAPQGLRNSPLHF	TGTGCCAGCTCACCAGCCCCCCAGGGGCTGAGAAATTCACCCCTCCACTTT
TRBV3-1/TRBV3-2	TRBJ1-1	few	-	CASSQATLNTEAFF	TGTGCCAGCAGCCAAGCTACCCTGAACACTGAAGCTTTCTTT
TRBV7-8	TRBJ1-6	-	TRBD1	CASSLPGGNSPLHF	TGTGCCAGCAGCTTGCCAGGGGGGAATTCACCCCTCCACTTT
TRBV29-1	TRBJ1-6	-	TRBD1	CSVSLGTGERSPLHF	TGCAGCGTGAGCCTTGGGACAGGGGAGCGTTCACCCCTCCACTTT
TRBV7-9	TRBJ1-2	-	-	CASSLVGATDYGYTF	TGTGCCAGCAGCTTAGTAGGGGCAACGGACTATGGCTACACCTTC
TRBV19	TRBJ1-5	-	TRBD1	CASSPDRGIGQPQHF	TGTGCCAGTAGTCCCGACAGGGGAATTGGACAGCCCCAGCATTTT
TRBV15	TRBJ1-4	-	TRBD1	CATSRTGTNEKLFF	TGTGCCACCAGCAGGACAGGGACAAATGAAAAACTGTTTTTT
TRBV3-1/TRBV3-2	TRBJ1-1	-	-	CASSARNTEAFF	TGTGCCAGCAGCGCCAGGAACACTGAAGCTTTCTTT
TRBV3-1/TRBV3-2	TRBJ2-7	-	TRBD2	CASSLQRGPYEQYF	TGTGCCAGCAGCCTCCAGCGGGGGCCCTACGAGCAGTACTTC
TRBV19	TRBJ1-1	-	-	CASTEGQGMNTEAFF	TGTGCCAGTACCGAAGGGCAGGGGATGAACACTGAAGCTTTCTTT